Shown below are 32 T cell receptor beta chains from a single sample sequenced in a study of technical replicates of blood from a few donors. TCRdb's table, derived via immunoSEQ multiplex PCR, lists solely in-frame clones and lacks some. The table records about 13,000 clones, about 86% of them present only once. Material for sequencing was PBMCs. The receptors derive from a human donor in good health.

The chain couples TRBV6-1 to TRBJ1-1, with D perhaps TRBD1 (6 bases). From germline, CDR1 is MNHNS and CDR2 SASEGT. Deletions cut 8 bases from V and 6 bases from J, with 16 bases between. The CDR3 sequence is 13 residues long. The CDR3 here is CASLQGERAEAFF. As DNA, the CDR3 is TGTGCCAGCTTACAGGGAGAGAGGGCTGAAGCTTTCTTT.

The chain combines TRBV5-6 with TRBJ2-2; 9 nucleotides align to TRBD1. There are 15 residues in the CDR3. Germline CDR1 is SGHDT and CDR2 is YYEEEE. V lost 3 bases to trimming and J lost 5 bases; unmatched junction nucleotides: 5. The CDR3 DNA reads TGTGCCAGCAGCTGGGGACAGGGAGAGACCGGGGAGCTGTTTTTT. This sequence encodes CASSWGQGETGELFF.

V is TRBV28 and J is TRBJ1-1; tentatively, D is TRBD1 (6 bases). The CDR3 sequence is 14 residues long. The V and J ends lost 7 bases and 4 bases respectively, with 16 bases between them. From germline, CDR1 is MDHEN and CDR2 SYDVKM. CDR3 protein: CASNQQGGGTEAFF. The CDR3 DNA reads TGTGCCAGCAACCAACAGGGAGGGGGCACTGAAGCTTTCTTT. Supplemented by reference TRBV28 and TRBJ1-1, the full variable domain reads DVKVTQSSRYLVKRTGEKVFLECVQDMDHENMFWYRQDPGLGLRLIYFSYDVKMKEKGDIPEGYSVSREKKERFSLILESASTNQTSMYLCASNQQGGGTEAFFGQGTRLTVV.

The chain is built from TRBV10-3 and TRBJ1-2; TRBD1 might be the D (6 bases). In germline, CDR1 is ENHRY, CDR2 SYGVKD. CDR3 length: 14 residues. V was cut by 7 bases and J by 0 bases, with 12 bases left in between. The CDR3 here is CAITQDSSNYGYTF. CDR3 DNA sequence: TGTGCCATCACCCAGGACAGTTCTAACTATGGCTACACCTTC.

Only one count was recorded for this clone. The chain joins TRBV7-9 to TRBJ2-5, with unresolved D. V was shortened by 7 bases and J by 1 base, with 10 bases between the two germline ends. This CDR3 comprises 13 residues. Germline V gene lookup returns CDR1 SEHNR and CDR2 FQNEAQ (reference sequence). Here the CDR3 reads CASTPQVQETQYF. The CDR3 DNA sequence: TGTGCCAGCACCCCTCAGGTCCAAGAGACCCAGTACTTC.

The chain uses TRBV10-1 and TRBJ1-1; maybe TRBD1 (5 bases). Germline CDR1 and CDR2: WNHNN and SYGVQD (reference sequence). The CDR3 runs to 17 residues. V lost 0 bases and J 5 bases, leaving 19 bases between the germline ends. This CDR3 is CASSESRYAYRGTEAFF. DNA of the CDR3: TGCGCCAGCAGTGAGTCTCGATACGCCTATAGGGGAACTGAAGCTTTCTTT.

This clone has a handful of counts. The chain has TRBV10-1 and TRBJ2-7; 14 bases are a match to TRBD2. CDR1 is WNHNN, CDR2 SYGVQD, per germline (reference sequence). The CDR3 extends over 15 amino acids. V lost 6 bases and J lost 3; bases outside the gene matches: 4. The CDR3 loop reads CASRAGTSGGYEQYF. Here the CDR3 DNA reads TGCGCCAGCAGGGCCGGGACTAGCGGGGGCTACGAGCAGTACTTC.

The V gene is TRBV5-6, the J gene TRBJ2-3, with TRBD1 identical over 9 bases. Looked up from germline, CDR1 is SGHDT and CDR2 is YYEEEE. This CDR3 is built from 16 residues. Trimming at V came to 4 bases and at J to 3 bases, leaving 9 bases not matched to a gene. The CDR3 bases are TGTGCCAGCAGCCTCCGAGGAGGACAGGGGACAGATACGCAGTATTTT. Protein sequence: CASSLRGGQGTDTQYF.

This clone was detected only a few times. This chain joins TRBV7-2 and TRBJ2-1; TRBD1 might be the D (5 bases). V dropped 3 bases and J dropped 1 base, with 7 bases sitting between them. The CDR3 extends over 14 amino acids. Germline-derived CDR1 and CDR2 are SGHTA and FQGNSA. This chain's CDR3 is CASSFDRSYNEQFF. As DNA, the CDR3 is TGTGCCAGCAGCTTCGACAGATCCTACAATGAGCAGTTCTTC.

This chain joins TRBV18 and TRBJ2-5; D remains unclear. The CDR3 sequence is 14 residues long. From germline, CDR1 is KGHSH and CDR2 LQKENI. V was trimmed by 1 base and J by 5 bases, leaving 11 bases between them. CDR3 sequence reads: CASSPQELTETQYF. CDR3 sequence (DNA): TGTGCCAGCTCACCACAGGAACTAACGGAGACCCAGTACTTC.

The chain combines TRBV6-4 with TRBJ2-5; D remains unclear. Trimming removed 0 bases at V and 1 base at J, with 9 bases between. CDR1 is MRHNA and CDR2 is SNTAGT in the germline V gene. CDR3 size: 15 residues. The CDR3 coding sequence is TGTGCCAGCAGTGACTCGACGGGTATCCAAGAGACCCAGTACTTC. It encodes CASSDSTGIQETQYF.

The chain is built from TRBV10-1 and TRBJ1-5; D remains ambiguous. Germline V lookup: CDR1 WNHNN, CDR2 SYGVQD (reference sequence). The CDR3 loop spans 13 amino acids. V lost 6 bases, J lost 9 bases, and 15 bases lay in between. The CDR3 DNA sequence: TGCGCCAGCAGCGAAGGGAGCCCTGGGCCCCAGCATTTT. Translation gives CASSEGSPGPQHF.

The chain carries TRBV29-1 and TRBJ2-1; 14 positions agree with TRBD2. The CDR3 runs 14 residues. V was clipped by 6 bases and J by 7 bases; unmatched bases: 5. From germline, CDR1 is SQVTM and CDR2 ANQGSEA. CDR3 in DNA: TGCAGCGTCGAGAGGACTAGCGGGGGGAATGAGCAGTTCTTC. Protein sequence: CSVERTSGGNEQFF.

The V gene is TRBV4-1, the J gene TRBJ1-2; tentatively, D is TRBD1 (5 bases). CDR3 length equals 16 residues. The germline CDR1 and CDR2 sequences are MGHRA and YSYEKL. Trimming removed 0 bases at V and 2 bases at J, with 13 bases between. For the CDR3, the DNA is TGCGCCAGCAGCCAAGATGGGGCCGCAGGAAACTATGGCTACACCTTC. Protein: CASSQDGAAGNYGYTF.

The CDR3 reads CASSQVDLVSSDTQYF. As DNA, the CDR3 is TGCGCCAGCAGCCAAGTAGATCTAGTGAGCTCAGATACGCAGTATTTT. This chain uses TRBV4-1 with TRBJ2-3; D call uncertain. CDR1 is MGHRA and CDR2 is YSYEKL in the germline V gene. V dropped 1 base and J dropped 4 bases, with 15 bases sitting between them. The CDR3 is made up of 16 amino acids.

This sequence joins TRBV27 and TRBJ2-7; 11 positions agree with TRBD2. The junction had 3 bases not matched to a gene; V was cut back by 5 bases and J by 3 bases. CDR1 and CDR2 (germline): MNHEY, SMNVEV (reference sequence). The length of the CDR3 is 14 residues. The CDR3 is CASSPGTSGYEQYF. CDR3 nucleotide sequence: TGTGCCAGCAGTCCGGGGACTAGCGGCTACGAGCAGTACTTC.

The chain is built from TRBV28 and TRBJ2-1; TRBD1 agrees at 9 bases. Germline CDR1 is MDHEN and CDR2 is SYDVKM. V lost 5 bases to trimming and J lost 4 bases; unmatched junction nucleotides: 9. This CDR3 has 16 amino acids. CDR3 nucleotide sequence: TGTGCCAGCAGTCGCTACGGGACAGGGCTTTACAATGAGCAGTTCTTC. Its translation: CASSRYGTGLYNEQFF.

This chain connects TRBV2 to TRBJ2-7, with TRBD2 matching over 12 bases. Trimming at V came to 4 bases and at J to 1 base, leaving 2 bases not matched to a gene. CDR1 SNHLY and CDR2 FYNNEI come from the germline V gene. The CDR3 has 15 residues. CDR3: CASSGGLAGSYEQYF. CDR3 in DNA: TGTGCCAGCAGTGGGGGACTAGCGGGTTCCTACGAGCAGTACTTC.

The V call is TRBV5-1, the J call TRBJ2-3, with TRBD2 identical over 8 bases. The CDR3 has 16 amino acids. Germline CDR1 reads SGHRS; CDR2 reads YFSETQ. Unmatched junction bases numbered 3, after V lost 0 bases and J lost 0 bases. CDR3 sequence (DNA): TGCGCCAGCAGCTTGGTCTCTAGCGGGAGCACAGATACGCAGTATTTT. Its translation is CASSLVSSGSTDTQYF.

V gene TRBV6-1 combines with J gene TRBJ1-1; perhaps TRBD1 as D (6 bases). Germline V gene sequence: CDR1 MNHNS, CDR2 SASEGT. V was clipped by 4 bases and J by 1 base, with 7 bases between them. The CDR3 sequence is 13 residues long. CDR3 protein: CASSGQENTEAFF. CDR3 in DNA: TGTGCCAGCAGTGGACAGGAGAACACTGAAGCTTTCTTT.

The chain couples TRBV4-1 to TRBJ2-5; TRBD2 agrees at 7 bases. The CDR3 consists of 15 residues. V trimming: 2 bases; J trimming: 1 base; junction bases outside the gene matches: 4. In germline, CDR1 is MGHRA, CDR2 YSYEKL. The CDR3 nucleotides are TGCGCCAGCAGCCAAAATCGGGAGGTCCAAGAGACCCAGTACTTC. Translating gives CASSQNREVQETQYF.

As DNA, the CDR3 is TGTGCCAGCAGCTTACATCTGCGGACAGGGGCCTACGAGCAGTACTTC. Its translation is CASSLHLRTGAYEQYF. The gene calls are TRBV11-2 and TRBJ2-7, with 9 bases identical to TRBD1. The CDR3 consists of 16 residues. The germline V gene encodes CDR1 SGHAT and CDR2 FQNNGV. J lost 2 bases, V lost 2 bases, and 7 bases had no gene match. The full variable domain, rest sourced from reference TRBV11-2 and TRBJ2-7, is EAGVAQSPRYKIIEKRQSVAFWCNPISGHATLYWYQQILGQGPKLLIQFQNNGVVDDSQLPKDRFSAERLKGVDSTLKIQPAKLEDSAVYLCASSLHLRTGAYEQYFGPGTRLTVT.

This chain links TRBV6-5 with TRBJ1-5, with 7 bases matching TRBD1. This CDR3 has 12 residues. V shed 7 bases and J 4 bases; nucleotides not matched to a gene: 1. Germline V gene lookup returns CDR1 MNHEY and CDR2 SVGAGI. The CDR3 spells CASKQGNQPQHF. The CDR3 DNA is TGTGCCAGCAAACAGGGGAATCAGCCCCAGCATTTT.

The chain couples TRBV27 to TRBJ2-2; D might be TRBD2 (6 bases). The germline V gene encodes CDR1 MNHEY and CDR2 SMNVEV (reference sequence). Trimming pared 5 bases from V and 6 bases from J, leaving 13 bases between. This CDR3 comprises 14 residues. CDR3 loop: CASSPLGGPGELFF. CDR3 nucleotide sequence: TGTGCCAGCAGTCCCTTAGGAGGGCCCGGGGAGCTGTTTTTT.

The CDR3, as DNA: TGTGCCAGTAGCAAAGTAGGGAGGCCGATCACAGATACGCAGTATTTT. Translated: CASSKVGRPITDTQYF. The chain recombines TRBV19 with TRBJ2-3, with D possibly TRBD2 on 6 matching bases. This CDR3 has 16 residues. CDR1 is LNHDA and CDR2 is SQIVND in the germline V gene (reference sequence). V shed 6 bases and J shed 2 bases, with 18 bases lying between them.

This chain's CDR3 is CASSPTSGSLKTQYF. The DNA of the CDR3 is TGTGCCAGCAGCCCCACTAGCGGGAGTTTAAAGACCCAGTACTTC. The chain carries TRBV27 and TRBJ2-5, with 11 bases that match TRBD2. The V gene's germline CDR1 is MNHEY and CDR2 SMNVEV (reference sequence). The trim removed 6 bases at V and 6 bases at J, leaving 9 bases unmatched. The CDR3 is 15 amino acids.

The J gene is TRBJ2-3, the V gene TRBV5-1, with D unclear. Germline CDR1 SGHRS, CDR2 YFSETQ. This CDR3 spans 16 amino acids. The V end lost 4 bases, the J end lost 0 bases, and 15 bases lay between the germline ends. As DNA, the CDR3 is TGCGCCAGCAGCAGATTACTCACCTCTAGCACAGATACGCAGTATTTT. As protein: CASSRLLTSSTDTQYF.

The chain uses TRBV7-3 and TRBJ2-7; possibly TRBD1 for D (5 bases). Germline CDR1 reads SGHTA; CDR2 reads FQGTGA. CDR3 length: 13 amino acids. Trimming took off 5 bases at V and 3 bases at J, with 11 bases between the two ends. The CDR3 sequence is CASSPGQGYEQYF. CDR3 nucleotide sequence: TGTGCCAGCAGCCCCGGGCAGGGCTACGAGCAGTACTTC.

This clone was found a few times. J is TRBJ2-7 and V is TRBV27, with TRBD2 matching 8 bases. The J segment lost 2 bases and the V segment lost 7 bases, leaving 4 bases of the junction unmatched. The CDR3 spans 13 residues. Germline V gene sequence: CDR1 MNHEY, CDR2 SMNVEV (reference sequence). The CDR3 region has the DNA TGTGCCAGCAAACGGGGACTAGCCTACGAGCAGTACTTC. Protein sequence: CASKRGLAYEQYF.

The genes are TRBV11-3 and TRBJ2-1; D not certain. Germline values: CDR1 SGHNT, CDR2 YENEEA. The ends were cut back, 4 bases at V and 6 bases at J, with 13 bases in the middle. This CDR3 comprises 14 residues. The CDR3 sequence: CASSSPPRSNEQFF. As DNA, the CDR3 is TGTGCCAGCAGCTCCCCTCCCCGGTCCAATGAGCAGTTCTTC.

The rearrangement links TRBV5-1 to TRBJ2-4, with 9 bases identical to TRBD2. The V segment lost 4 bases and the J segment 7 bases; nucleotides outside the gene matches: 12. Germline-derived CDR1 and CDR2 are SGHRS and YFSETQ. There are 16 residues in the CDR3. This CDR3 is CASSGWPREGGNIQYF. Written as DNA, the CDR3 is TGCGCCAGCAGCGGATGGCCGCGGGAGGGAGGGAACATTCAGTACTTC.

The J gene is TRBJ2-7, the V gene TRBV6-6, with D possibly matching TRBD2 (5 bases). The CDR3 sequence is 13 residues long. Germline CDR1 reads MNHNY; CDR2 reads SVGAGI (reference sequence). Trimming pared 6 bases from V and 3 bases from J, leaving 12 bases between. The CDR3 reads CASRIPAGYEQYF. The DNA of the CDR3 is TGTGCCAGCAGAATACCCGCGGGCTACGAGCAGTACTTC.